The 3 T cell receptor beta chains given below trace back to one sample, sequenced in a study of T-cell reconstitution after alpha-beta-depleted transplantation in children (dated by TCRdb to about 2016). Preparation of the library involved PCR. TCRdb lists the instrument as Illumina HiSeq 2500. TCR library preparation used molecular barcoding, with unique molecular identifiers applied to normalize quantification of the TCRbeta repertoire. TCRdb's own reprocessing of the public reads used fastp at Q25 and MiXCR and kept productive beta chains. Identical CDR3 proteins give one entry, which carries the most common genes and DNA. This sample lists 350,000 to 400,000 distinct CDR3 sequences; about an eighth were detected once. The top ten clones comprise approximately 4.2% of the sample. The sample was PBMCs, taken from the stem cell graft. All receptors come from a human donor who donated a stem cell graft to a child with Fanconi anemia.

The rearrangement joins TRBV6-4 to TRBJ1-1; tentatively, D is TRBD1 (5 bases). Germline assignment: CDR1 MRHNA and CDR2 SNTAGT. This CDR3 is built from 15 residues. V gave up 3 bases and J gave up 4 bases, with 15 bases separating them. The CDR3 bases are TGTGCCAGCAGTGAGACAACAGGACCCAGCACTGAAGCTTTCTTT. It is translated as CASSETTGPSTEAFF.

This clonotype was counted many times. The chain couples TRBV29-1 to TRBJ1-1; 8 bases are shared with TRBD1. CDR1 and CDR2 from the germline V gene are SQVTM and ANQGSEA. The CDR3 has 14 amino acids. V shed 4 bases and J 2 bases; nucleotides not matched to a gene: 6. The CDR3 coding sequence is TGCAGCGTTGCCTCAGGGGGCGGAAACACTGAAGCTTTCTTT. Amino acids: CSVASGGGNTEAFF.

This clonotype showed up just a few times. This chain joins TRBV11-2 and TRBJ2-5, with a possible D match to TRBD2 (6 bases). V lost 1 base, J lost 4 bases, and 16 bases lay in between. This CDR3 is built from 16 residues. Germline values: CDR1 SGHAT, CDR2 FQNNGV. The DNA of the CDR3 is TGTGCCAGCAGCTTAGTGGGCGCGGGGCGGGGAGAGACCCAGTACTTC. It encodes CASSLVGAGRGETQYF.